This T cell receptor beta chain is from a study of T cells after posttransplantation cyclophosphamide (dated by TCRdb to the mid-2010s). About the investigation overall: T cell repertoire reconstitution was tracked by TRB sequencing after myeloablative bone marrow transplantation in which posttransplantation cyclophosphamide was used as GVHD prophylaxis. Because TRA and TRB clonality correlated tightly in about 10 samples, later TCR analyses were limited to TRB. In 3 patients, up to about 3 additional blood samples taken between 2 and 5.2 years after transplant also underwent TRB sequencing, as did pretransplant blood from 4 patients. Blood from all 35 or so PTCy patients who had 1-year posttransplant specimens underwent TRB sequencing. Public TRB sequences were queried against a database of over 3,600 sequences associated with responses to pathogens, tumor antigens, self-antigens and alloantigens. Antigen receptor sequencing was done on samples from some 34 PTCy-treated patients and from 15 to 20 related bone marrow donors of those patients.

Genomic DNA was the input for TRB sequencing, which was run either with the immunoSEQ assay at survey resolution or with the hsTCRB kit. In the authors' own workflow: The immunoSEQ software handled the initial read processing, while the LymphoSeq R package was used for the repertoire analyses. Clonality was calculated as 1 minus normalized Shannon entropy, and the Gini coefficient was also calculated for each TRB dataset. To infer phenotypes in unsorted samples, TRB sequences from sorted subsets of the recipient or donor were mapped onto unsorted samples from the same recipient. The source is immuneACCESS, and TCRdb retained only in-frame sequences with V and J called. Part of the clones is not carried over; for the studies checked, unresolved V genes explain less than half of this, and the remainder is unexplained. V and J calls and clone size come straight from that table; D and trimming were deduced from the DNA. This sample holds more than 50,000 clones; about 86% were observed only once. The top ten clonotypes cover approximately 2.8% of the sample.

The full study reports these points: Donor-recipient similarity was low at 1-2 months but increased during the first year, and donor CD8+ memory clones often dominated later blood repertoires. Across around 40 patients, TRB clonality was highly associated with recipient CMV seropositivity and CMV reactivation, and diversity in PTCy patients was similar to diversity in CNI/methotrexate controls. The TRB repertoires of T cells infiltrating skin or GI tract showed only limited overlap with the TRB repertoires of T cells in blood.

The PTCy-treated patients were drawn from a prospective, multi-institutional clinical trial. Peripheral blood and bone marrow mononuclear cells were isolated by Ficoll-Hypaque density centrifugation and were cryopreserved. Turning to this clone: Its antigen is still unknown. Qualities for individual bases were not recorded, and no much larger clone is one base off.

Relative to germline, V is missing 2 bases and J is missing 4 bases, with 5 bases of the junction outside any gene match. CDR1 GTSNPN and CDR2 SVGIG were looked up in the germline V gene (reference sequence). Including the terminal cysteine and phenylalanine, the CDR3 comprises 14 residues. Just the 42-base CDR3 DNA is kept, in frame starting at base 1. The origin of this receptor is a man between 25 and 39 years old with a blood cancer, CMV-positive, and with a related stem cell donor. The specimen sequenced was PBMCs. The receptor chain draws on TRBV30 and TRBJ2-7, and TRBD1 aligns with 10 junction nucleotides. CDR3 reads: CAWSTGTGVYEQYF. Read as DNA, the sequence is TGTGCCTGGAGTACCGGGACAGGGGTGTACGAGCAGTACTTC.